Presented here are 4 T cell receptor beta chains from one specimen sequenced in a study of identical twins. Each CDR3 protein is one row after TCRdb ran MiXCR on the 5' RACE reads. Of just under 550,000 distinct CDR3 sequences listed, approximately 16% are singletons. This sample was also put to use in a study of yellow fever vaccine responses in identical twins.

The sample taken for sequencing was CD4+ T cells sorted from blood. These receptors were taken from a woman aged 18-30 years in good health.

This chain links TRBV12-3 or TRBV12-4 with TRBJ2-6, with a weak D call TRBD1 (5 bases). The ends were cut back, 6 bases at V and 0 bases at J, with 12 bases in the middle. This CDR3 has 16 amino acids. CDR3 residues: CASRESGPSGANVLTF. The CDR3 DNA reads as TGTGCCAGCAGAGAATCAGGGCCCTCTGGGGCCAACGTCCTGACTTTC.

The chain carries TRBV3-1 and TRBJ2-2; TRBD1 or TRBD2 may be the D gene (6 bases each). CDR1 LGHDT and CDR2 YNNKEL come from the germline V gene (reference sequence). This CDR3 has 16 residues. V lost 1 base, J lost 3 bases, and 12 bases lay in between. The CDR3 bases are TGTGCCAGCAGCCAAGTGTTGGGGGGCTACACCGGGGAGCTGTTTTTT. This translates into CASSQVLGGYTGELFF.

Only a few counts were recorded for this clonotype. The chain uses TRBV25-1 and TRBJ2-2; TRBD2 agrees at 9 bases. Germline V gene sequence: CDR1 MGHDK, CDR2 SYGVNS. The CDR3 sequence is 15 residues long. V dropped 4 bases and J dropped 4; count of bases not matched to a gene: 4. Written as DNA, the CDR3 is TGTGCCAGCAGTGCGACTAGCGGTTTCACCGGGGAGCTGTTTTTT. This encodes CASSATSGFTGELFF.

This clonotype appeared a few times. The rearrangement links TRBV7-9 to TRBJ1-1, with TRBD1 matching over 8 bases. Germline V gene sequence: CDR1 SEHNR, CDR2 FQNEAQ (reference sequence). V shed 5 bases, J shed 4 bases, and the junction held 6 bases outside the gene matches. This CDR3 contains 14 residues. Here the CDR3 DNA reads TGTGCCAGCAGCCTGACAGGGGTTTCCACTGAAGCTTTCTTT. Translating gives CASSLTGVSTEAFF.